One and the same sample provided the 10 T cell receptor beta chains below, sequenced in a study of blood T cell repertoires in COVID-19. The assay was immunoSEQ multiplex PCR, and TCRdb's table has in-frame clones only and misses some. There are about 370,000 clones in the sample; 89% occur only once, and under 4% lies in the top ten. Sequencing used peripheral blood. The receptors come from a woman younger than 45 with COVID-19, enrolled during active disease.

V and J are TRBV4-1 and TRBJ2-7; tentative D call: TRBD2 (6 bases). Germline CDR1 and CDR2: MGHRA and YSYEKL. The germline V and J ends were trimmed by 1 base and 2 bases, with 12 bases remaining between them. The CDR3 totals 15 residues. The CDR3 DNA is TGCGCCAGCAGCCAAGGCGGGGAGCGGCCCTACGAGCAGTACTTC. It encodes CASSQGGERPYEQYF.

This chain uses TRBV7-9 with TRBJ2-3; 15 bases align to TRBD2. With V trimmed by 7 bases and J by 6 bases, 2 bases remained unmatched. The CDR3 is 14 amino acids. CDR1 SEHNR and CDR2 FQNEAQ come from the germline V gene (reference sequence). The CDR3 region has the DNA TGTGCCAGCAAGGGGACTAGCGGGGGGGATACGCAGTATTTT. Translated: CASKGTSGGDTQYF.

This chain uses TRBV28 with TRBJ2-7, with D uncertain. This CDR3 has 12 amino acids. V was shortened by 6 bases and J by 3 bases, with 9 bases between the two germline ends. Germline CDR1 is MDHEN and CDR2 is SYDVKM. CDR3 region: CASRRQDYEQYF. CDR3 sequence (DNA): TGTGCCAGCAGAAGACAAGACTACGAGCAGTACTTC.

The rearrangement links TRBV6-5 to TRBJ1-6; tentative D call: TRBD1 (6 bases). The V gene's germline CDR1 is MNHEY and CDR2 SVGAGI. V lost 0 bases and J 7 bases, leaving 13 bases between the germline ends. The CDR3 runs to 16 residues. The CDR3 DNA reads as TGTGCCAGCAGTTACTCTACGGGACATAGGAATTCACCCCTCCACTTT. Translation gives CASSYSTGHRNSPLHF.

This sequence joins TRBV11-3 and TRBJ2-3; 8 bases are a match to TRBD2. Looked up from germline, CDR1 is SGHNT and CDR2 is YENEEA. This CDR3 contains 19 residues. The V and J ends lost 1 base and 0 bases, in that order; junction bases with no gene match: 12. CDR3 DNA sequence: TGTGCCAGCAGCTTAGCGATTCCATTAGCGGGACTAAGCACAGATACGCAGTATTTT. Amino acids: CASSLAIPLAGLSTDTQYF. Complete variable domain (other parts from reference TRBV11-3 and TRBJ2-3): EAGVVQSPRYKIIEKKQPVAFWCNPISGHNTLYWYLQNLGQGPELLIRYENEEAVDDSQLPKDRFSAERLKGVDSTLKIQPAELGDSAVYLCASSLAIPLAGLSTDTQYFGPGTRLTVL.

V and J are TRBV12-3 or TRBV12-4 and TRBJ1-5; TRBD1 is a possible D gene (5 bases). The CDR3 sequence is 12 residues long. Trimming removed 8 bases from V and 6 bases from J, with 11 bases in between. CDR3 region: CASQGEGQPQHF. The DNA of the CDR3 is TGTGCCAGCCAAGGGGAGGGTCAGCCCCAGCATTTT.

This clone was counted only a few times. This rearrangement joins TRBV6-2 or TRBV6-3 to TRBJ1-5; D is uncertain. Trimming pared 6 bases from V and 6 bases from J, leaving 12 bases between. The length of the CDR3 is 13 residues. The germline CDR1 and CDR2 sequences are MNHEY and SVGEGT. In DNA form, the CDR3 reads TGTGCCAGCAGCGAAACAGTTGCTCAGCCCCAGCATTTT. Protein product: CASSETVAQPQHF.

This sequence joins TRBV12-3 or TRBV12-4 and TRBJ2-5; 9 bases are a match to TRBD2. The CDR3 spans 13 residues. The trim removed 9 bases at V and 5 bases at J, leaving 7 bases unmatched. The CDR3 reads CASNSGRTETQYF. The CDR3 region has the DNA TGTGCCAGTAATAGCGGGAGAACTGAGACCCAGTACTTC.

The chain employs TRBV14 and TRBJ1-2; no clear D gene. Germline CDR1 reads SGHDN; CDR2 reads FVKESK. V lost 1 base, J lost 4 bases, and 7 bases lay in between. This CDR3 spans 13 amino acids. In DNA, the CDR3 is TGTGCCAGCAGCCAAGCTCAGGCCTATGGCTACACCTTC. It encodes CASSQAQAYGYTF.

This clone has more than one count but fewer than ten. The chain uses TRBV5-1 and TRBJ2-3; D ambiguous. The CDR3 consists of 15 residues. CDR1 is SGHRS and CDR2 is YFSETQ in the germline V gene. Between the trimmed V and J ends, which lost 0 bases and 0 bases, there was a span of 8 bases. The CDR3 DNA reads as TGCGCCAGCAGCTTGGAAAGCCGGAGCACAGATACGCAGTATTTT. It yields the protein CASSLESRSTDTQYF.